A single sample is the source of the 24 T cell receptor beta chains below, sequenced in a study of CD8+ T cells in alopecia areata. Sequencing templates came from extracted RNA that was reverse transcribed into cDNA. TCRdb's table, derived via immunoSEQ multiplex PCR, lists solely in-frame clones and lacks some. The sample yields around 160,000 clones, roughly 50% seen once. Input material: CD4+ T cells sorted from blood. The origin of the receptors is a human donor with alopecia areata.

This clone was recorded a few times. This chain's CDR3 is CASRPGTSTVYEQFF. The CDR3 DNA reads TGTGCCAGCAGACCCGGGACTAGCACGGTCTATGAGCAGTTCTTC. The chain joins TRBV27 to TRBJ2-1; 9 positions agree with TRBD2. Germline V gene sequence: CDR1 MNHEY, CDR2 SMNVEV (reference sequence). This CDR3 is 15 amino acids long. V shed 6 bases and J 8 bases; nucleotides not matched to a gene: 11.

The CDR3 sequence is CASLTGNTEAFF. The CDR3 bases are TGTGCCAGCCTGACAGGGAACACTGAAGCTTTCTTT. The chain uses TRBV6-5 and TRBJ1-1; tentatively, D is TRBD1 (6 bases). Germline CDR1 MNHEY, CDR2 SVGAGI. The CDR3 is 12 amino acids. Trimming cost V 8 bases and J 1 base, with 8 bases left between them.

DNA for the CDR3: TGTGCCAGCAGTGTAAGAGGAACTAGCGGGAGTGCCCAGTACTTC. Its translation is CASSVRGTSGSAQYF. The rearrangement uses TRBV6-1 and TRBJ2-5; TRBD2 agrees at 11 bases. The ends lost 4 bases at V and 9 bases at J; junction bases unmatched: 10. Germline assignment: CDR1 MNHNS and CDR2 SASEGT. This CDR3 is 15 amino acids long.

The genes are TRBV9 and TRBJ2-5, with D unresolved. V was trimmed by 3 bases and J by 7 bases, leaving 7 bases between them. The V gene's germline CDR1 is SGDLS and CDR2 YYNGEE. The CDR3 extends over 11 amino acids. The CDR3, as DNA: TGTGCCAGCAGCGCAGGCGGGACCCAGTACTTC. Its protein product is CASSAGGTQYF.

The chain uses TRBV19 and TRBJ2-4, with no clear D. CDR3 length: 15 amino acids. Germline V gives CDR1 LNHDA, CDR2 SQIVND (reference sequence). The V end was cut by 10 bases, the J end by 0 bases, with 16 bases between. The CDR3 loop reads CATRNPGIAKNIQYF. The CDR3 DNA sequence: TGTGCCACCCGCAACCCGGGCATAGCCAAAAACATTCAGTACTTC.

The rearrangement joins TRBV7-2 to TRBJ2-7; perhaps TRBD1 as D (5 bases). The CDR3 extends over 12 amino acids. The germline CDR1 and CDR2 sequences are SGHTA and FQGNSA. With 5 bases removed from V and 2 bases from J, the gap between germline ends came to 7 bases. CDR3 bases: TGTGCCAGCAGCCGACAGACCTACGAGCAGTACTTC. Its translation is CASSRQTYEQYF.

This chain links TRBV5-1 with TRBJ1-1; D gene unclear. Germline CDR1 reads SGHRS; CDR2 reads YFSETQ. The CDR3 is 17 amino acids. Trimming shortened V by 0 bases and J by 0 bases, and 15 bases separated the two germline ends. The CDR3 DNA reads TGCGCCAGCAGCTTGGGGCCTAGGAGACCAATGAACACTGAAGCTTTCTTT. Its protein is CASSLGPRRPMNTEAFF. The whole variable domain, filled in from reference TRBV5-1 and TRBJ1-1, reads KAGVTQTPRYLIKTRGQQVTLSCSPISGHRSVSWYQQTPGQGLQFLFEYFSETQRNKGNFPGRFSGRQFSNSRSEMNVSTLELGDSALYLCASSLGPRRPMNTEAFFGQGTRLTVV.

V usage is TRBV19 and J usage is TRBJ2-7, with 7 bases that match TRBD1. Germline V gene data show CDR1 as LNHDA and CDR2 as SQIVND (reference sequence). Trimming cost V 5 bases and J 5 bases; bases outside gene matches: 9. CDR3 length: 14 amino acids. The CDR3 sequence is CASSVGTARHEQYF. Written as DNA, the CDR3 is TGTGCCAGTAGTGTCGGGACAGCGAGGCACGAGCAGTACTTC.

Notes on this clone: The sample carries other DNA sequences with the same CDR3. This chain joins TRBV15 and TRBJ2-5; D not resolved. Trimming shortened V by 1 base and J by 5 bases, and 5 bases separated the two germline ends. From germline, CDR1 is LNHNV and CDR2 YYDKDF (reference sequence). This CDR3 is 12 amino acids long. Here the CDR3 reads CATSRVGETQYF. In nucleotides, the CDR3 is TGTGCCACCAGCAGAGTAGGGGAGACCCAGTACTTC.

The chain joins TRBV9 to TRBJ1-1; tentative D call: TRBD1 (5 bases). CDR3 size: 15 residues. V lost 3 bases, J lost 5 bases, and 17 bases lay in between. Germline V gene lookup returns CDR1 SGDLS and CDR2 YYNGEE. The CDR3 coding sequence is TGTGCCAGCAGCGCTACGGACACGACCCTGACTGAAGCTTTCTTT. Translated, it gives CASSATDTTLTEAFF.

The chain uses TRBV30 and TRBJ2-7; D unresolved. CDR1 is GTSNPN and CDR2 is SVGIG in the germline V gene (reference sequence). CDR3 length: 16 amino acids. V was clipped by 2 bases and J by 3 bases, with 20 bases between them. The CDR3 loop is CAWSQRGGWKDYEQYF. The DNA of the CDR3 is TGTGCCTGGAGTCAACGAGGCGGTTGGAAAGACTACGAGCAGTACTTC.

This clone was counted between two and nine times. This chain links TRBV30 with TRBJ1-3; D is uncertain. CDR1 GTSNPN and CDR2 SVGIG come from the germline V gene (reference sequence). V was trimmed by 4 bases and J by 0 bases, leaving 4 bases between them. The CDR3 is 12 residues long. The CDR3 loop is CAWTSSGNTIYF. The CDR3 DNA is TGTGCCTGGACCTCCTCTGGAAACACCATATATTTT.

CDR3 coding DNA: TGTGCCAGCAGCTTAGGTTCAATCGGCACTGAAGCTTTCTTT. This encodes CASSLGSIGTEAFF. The chain combines TRBV7-9 with TRBJ1-1; no definite D call. Trimming left V 1 base short and J 4 bases short, with 10 bases between. CDR1 is SEHNR, CDR2 FQNEAQ, per germline (reference sequence). The CDR3 spans 14 residues. Full variable domain (missing parts from reference TRBV7-9 and TRBJ1-1): DTGVSQNPRHKITKRGQNVTFRCDPISEHNRLYWYRQTLGQGPEFLTYFQNEAQLEKSRLLSDRFSAERPKGSFSTLEIQRTEQGDSAMYLCASSLGSIGTEAFFGQGTRLTVV.

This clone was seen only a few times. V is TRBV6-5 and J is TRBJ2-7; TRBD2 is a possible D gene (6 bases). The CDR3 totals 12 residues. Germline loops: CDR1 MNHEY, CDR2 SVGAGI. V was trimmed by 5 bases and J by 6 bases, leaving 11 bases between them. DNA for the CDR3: TGTGCCAGCAGTAAACTAGCAAGCGAGCAGTACTTC. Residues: CASSKLASEQYF.

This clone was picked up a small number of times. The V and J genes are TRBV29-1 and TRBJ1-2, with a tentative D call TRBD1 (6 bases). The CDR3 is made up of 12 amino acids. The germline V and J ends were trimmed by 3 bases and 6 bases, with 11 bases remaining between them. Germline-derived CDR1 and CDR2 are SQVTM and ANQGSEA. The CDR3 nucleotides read TGCAGCGTTGATGGGACAAGAGATGGCTACACCTTC. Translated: CSVDGTRDGYTF.

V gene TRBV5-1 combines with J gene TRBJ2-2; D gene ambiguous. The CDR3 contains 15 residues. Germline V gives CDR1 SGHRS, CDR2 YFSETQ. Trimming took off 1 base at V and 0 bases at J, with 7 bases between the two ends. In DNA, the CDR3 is TGCGCCAGCAGCTTGCTCACGTCGAACACCGGGGAGCTGTTTTTT. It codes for CASSLLTSNTGELFF.

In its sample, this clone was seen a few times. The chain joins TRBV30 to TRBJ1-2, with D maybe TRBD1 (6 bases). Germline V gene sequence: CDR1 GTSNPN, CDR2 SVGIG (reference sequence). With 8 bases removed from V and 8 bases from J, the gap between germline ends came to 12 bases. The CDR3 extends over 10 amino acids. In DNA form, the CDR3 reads TGTGCCCGGGGGGACAACGGCTACACCTTC. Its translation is CARGDNGYTF.

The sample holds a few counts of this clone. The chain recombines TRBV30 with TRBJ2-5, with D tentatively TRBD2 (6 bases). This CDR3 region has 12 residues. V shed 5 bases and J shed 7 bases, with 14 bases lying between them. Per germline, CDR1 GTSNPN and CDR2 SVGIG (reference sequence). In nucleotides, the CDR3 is TGTGCCTGGGGGGGAGGTCCCAGGACCCAGTACTTC. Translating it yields CAWGGGPRTQYF.

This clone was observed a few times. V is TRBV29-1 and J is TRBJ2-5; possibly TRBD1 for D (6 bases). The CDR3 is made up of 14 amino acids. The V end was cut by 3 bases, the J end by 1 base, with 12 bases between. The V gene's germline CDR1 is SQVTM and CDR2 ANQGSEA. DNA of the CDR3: TGCAGCGTTGATTGGGGACACTCCCAAGAGACCCAGTACTTC. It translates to CSVDWGHSQETQYF.

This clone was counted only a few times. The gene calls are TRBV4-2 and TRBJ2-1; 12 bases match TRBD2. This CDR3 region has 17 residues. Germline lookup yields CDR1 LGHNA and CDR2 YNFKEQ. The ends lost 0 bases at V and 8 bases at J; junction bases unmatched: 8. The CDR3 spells CASSQDLAGGSGDEQFF. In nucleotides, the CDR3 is TGTGCCAGCAGCCAAGATCTAGCGGGAGGGTCTGGGGATGAGCAGTTCTTC.

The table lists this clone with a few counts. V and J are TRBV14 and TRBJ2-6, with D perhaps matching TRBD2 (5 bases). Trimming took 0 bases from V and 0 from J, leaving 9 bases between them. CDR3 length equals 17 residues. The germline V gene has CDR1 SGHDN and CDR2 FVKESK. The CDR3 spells CASSQDLGSSGANVLTF. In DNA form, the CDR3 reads TGTGCCAGCAGCCAAGATTTGGGGAGCTCTGGGGCCAACGTCCTGACTTTC.

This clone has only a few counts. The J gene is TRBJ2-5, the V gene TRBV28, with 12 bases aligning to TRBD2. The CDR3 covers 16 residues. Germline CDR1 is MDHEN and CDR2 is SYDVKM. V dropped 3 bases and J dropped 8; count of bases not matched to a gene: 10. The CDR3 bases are TGTGCCAGCAGTTTGGGACTAGCGGGCTCCCAGGGTACCCAGTACTTC. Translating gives CASSLGLAGSQGTQYF.

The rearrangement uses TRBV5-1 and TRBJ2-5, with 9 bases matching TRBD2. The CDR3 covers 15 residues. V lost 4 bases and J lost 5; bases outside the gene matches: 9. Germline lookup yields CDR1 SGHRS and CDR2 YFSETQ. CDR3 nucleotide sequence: TGCGCCAGCAGCCAGGCCGGGACTAGCTGGGAGACCCAGTACTTC. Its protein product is CASSQAGTSWETQYF.

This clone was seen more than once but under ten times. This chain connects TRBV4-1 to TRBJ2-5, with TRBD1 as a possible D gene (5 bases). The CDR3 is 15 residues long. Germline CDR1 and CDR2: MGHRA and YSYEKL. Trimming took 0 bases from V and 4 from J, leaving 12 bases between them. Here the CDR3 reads CASSQDPDTPETQYF. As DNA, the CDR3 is TGCGCCAGCAGCCAAGATCCGGACACCCCAGAGACCCAGTACTTC.